This TCR beta chain was identified in a study of OX40 agonist ivuxolimab in advanced cancers. About the study: Patients received ivuxolimab, an intravenous treatment, every 2 weeks at 0.01 to 10 mg/kg. Notes on the study in general: Blood T cells, both CD4+ and CD8+, expanded clonally by week 6 at 0.1 to 3.0 mg/kg.

This CDR3 region has 13 residues. In germline, CDR1 is SNHLY, CDR2 FYNNEI. Trimming took off 4 bases at V and 2 bases at J, with 7 bases between the two ends. Profiled with immunoSEQ multiplex PCR; TCRdb holds only in-frame clones, not every one. The sample lists 60,000 to 75,000 clones; 70% to 90% were seen once. As concerns this clone: What it binds is unknown.

With autoimmune disease history or systemic immunosuppression, patients were excluded. The specimen comprised CD4+ or CD8+ T cells sorted from blood, sampled in a trial of the OX40 agonist ivuxolimab. The gene calls are TRBV2 and TRBJ2-3; D uncertain. This clonotype was sampled from an adult with an advanced solid tumor such as melanoma, head and neck, liver or kidney cancer. CDR3 DNA sequence: TGTGCCAGCAGTGCCGAGGTCACAGATACGCAGTATTTT. Translated, it gives CASSAEVTDTQYF.